The clone carrying this T cell receptor (beta chain) was seen more than once but under ten times. The antigen is not known. Then a second PCR, running about 6 to 11 cycles, was carried out with a sample-barcoded 5' primer and a J-beta primer mix. All samples yielded 2.5 million or more CDR3-containing paired-end reads. TCRdb used MiXCR to reprocess the 5' RACE reads, holding one entry per CDR3 protein. The sample consists of about 640,000 distinct CDR3 sequences, around three fifths of them appearing once. The data derive from a study of blood T cells in healthy people across ages. The V and J ends lost 3 bases and 7 bases respectively, with 13 bases between them. The CDR3 runs 12 residues. The germline V gene encodes CDR1 DFQATT and CDR2 SNEGSKA (reference sequence). The study, taken as a whole, reports: As naive T cell percentage varied, TCR beta diversity correlated strongly with it.

The rearrangement uses TRBV20-1 and TRBJ2-7; D might be TRBD1 or TRBD2, each matching 6 bases. This sequence was found in a man in his 60s in good health. The sequencing input was blood. The CDR3 here is CSASFGGREQYF. For the CDR3, the DNA is TGCAGTGCTAGTTTCGGGGGCCGGGAGCAGTACTTC.